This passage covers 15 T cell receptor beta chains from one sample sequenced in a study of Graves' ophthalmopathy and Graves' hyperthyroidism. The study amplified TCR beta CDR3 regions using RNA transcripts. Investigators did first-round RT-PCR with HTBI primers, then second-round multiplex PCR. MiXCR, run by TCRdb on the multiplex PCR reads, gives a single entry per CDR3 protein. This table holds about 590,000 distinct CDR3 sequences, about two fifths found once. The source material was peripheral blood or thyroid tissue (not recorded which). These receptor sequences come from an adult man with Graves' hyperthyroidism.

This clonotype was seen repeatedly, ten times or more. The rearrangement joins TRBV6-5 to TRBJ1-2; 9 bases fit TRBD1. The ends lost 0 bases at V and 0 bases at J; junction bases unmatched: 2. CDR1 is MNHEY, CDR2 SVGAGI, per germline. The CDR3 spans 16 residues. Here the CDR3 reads CASSYSGTGSNYGYTF. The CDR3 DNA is TGTGCCAGCAGTTACTCTGGGACAGGGTCTAACTATGGCTACACCTTC.

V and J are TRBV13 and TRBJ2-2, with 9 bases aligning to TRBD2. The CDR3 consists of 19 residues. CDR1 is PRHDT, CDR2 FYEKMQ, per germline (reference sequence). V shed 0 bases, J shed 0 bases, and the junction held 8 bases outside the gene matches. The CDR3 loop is CASSLGLAGRASNTGELFF. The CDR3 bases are TGTGCCAGCAGCTTAGGCCTAGCGGGGAGAGCATCGAACACCGGGGAGCTGTTTTTT. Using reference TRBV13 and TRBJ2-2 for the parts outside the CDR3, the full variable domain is AAGVIQSPRHLIKEKRETATLKCYPIPRHDTVYWYQQGPGQDPQFLISFYEKMQSDKGSIPDRFSAQQFSDYHSELNMSSLELGDSALYFCASSLGLAGRASNTGELFFGEGSRLTVL.

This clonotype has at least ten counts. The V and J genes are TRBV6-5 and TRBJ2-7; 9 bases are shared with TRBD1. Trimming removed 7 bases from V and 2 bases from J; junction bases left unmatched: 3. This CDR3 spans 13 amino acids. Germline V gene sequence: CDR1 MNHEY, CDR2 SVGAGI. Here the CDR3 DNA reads TGTGCCAGCATCGGACAGGGGCCCTACGAGCAGTACTTC. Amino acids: CASIGQGPYEQYF.

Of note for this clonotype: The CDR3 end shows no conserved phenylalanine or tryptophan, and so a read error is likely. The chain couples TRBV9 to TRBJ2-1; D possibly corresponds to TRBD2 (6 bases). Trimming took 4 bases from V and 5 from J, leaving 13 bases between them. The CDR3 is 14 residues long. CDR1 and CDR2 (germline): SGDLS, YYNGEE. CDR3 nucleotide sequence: TGTGCCAGCAGCTTAGGGACTTGGGACAATGAGCAGTTCTTA. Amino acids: CASSLGTWDNEQFL.

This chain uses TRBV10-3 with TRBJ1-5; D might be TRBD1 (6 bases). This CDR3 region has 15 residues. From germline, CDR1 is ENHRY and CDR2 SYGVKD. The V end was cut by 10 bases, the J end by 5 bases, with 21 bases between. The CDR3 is CASTPRGARYQPQHF. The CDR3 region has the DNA TGTGCCAGCACCCCGCGGGGGGCGCGGTATCAGCCCCAGCATTTT.

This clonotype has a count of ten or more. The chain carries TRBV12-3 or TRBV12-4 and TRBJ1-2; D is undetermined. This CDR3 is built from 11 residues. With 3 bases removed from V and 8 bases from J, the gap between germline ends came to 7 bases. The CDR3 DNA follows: TGTGCCAGCAGTTTGGCCTACGGCTACACCTTC. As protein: CASSLAYGYTF.

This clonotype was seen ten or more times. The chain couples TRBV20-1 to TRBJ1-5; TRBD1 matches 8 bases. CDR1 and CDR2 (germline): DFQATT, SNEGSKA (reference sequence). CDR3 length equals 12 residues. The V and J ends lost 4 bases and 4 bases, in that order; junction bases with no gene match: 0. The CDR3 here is CSANRGNQPQHF. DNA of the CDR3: TGCAGTGCTAACAGGGGGAATCAGCCCCAGCATTTT.

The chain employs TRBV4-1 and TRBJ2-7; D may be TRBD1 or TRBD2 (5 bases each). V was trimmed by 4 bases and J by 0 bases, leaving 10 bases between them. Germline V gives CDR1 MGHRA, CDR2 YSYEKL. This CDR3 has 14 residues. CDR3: CASSPGPNSYEQYF. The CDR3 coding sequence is TGCGCCAGCAGCCCGGGACCGAACTCCTACGAGCAGTACTTC.

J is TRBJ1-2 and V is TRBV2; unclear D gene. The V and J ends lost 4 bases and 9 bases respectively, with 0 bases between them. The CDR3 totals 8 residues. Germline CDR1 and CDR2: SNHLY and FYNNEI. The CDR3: CASSGYTF. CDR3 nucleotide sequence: TGTGCCAGCAGTGGCTACACCTTC.

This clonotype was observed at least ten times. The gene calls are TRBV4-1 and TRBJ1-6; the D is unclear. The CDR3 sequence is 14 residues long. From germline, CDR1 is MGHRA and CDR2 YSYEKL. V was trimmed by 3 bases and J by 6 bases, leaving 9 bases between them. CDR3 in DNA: TGCGCCAGCAGCCACGGACTGACTAATTCACCCCTCCACTTT. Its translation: CASSHGLTNSPLHF.

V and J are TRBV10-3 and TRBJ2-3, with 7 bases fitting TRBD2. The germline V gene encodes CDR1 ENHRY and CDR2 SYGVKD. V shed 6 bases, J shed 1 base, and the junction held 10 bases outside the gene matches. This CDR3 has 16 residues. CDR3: CAISQTAGRGTDTQYF. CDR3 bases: TGTGCCATCAGCCAGACAGCGGGAAGGGGCACAGATACGCAGTATTTT.

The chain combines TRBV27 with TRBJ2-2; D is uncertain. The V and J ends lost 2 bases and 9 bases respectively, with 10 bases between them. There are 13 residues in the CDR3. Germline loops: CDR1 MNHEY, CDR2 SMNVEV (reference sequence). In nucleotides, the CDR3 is TGTGCCAGCAGTTTACTCCCGTCGCGGGAGCTGTTTTTT. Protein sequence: CASSLLPSRELFF.

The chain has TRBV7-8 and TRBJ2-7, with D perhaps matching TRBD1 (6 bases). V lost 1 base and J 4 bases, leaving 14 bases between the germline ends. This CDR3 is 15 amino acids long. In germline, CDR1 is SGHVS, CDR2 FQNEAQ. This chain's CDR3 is CASSLVVTGKYEQYF. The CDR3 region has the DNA TGTGCCAGCAGCTTAGTAGTGACAGGCAAATACGAGCAGTACTTC.

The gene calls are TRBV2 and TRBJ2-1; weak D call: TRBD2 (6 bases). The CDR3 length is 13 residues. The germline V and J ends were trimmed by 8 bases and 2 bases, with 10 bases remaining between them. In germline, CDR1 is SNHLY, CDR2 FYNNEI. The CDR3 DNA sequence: TGTGCCAGCGCCGGGAGTACCTACAATGAGCAGTTCTTC. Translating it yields CASAGSTYNEQFF.

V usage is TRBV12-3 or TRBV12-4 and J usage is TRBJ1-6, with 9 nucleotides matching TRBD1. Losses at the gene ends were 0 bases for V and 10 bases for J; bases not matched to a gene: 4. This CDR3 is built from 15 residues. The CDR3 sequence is CASSLADRGKSPLHF. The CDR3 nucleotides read TGTGCCAGCAGTTTAGCGGACAGGGGTAAATCACCCCTCCACTTT.